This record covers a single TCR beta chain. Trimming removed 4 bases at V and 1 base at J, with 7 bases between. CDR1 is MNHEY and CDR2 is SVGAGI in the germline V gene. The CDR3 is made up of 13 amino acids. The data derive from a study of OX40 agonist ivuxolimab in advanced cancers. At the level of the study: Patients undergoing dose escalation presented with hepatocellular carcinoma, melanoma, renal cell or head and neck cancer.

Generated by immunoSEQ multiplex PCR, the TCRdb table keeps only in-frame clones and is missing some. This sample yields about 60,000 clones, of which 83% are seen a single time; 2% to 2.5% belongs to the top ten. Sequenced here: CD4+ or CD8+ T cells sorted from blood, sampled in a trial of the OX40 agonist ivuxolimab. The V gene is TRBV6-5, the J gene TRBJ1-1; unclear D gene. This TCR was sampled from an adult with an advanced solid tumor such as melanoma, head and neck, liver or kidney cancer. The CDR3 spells CASSSRRNTEAFF. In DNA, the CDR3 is TGTGCCAGCAGTTCGAGGAGGAACACTGAAGCTTTCTTT.